This section outlines one TCR beta chain sequence together with its context. This sample is part of a study of CD8+ T cells in alopecia areata. RNA, once extracted, was reverse transcribed into cDNA for use as the sequencing template. Sequenced by immunoSEQ multiplex PCR; TCRdb stores in-frame clones only, minus some. The sample consists of hundreds of thousands of clones, 66% of them appearing once. Treatment described: oral pan-JAK inhibitor, 5-10 mg twice daily. Sequenced here: CD4+ T cells sorted from blood, sampled at week 44, from a patient treated with tofacitinib. This TCR came from a human donor with alopecia areata.

This CDR3 reads CSVELLGLGTGELFF. The CDR3 nucleotides read TGCAGCGTTGAACTCTTGGGACTAGGTACCGGGGAGCTGTTTTTT. The rearrangement links TRBV29-1 to TRBJ2-2, with 8 bases lining up with TRBD2. The CDR3 consists of 15 residues. CDR1 and CDR2 from the germline V gene are SQVTM and ANQGSEA. J lost 5 bases, V lost 2 bases, and 7 bases had no gene match.